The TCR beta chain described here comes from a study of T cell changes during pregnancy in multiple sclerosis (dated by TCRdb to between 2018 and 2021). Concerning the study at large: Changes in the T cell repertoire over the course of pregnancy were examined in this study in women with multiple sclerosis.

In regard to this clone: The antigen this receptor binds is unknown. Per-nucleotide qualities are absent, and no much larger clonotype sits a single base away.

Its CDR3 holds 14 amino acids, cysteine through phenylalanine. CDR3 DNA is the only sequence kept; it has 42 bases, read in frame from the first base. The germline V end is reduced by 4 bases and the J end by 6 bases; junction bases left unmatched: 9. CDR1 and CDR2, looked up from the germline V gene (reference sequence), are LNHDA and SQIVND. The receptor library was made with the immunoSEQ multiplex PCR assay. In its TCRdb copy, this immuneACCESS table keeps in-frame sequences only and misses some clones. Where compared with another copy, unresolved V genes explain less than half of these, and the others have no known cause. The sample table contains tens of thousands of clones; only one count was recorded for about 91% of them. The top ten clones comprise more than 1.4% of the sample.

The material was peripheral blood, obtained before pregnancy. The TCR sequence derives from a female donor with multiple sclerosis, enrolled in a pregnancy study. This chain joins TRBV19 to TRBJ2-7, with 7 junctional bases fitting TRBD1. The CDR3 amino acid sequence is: CASSRQGSRGEQYF. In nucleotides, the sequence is TGTGCCAGTAGTAGACAGGGATCTAGGGGCGAGCAGTACTTC.